Given below is one T cell receptor beta chain in context. This clonotype has more than one count but fewer than ten. What this receptor recognizes is not known. The record has no base qualities; no much larger clone is one base away. Every donor was a healthy Caucasian. The twin cohort comprised three pairs of female monozygotic twins, all aged about 18 to 29 years. RNA for TCR libraries was isolated from peripheral blood mononuclear cells. This record belongs to a study of identical twins (dated by TCRdb to 2016 to 2017). Regarding the study in general: To test whether fetal clonotypes persist, the study used deep sequencing on TCR alpha and beta repertoires from monozygotic twins, unrelated adults of various ages, and cord blood. To rule out contamination, the twin experiments were replicated at different times with different library preparation protocols. Here is what the overall study found, with its caveats: Compared with coincidental sharing between unrelated individuals, out-of-frame TCR alpha sequences shared between twins showed an excess of sequences with low generation probability. Out-of-frame TCR alpha sharing in monozygotic twins was systematically underestimated by recombination models, whereas sharing between unrelated individuals was in agreement with the recombination models. Zero-insertion analyses could be partly confounded by invariant T cells such as MAIT and iNKT, although diverse VJ usage argued against such confounding for most clonotypes. Abundant cord blood beta clonotypes carried fewer insertions; young adult naive repertoires showed a weaker similar trend, while memory repertoires showed none. A weaker excess of twin sharing was found in beta out-of-frame sequences because the signal-to-noise ratio was lowered by fewer shared sequences. Because the same donors could not be followed over many years, conclusions were based on cross-sectional statistical analysis.

Library preparation used 5' RACE. TCRdb lists the instrument as Illumina HiSeq 2000. Template switching added a universal primer binding site, and the final cDNA carried a unique molecular identifier that allowed TCR cDNA molecules to be counted accurately. Specific primers in the conserved constant-segment region were used to synthesize first-strand cDNA for the TCR alpha and beta chains. Each cDNA library was double barcoded, with a SMART-Mk sample barcode plus Illumina barcodes, to control for contamination. TruSeq adapter sequences along with Illumina sample barcodes were introduced in two successive PCR steps. TCR alpha and beta cDNA libraries were sequenced on the Illumina HiSeq platform with custom primers. The authors' analysis ran thus. Raw reads were processed with MiGEC to extract unique molecular identifiers, and MiXCR was used to determine CDR3 positions. Recombination models were inferred per individual with the repgenHMM and IGoR tools using an EM algorithm. The tcR package in R was used for shared clonotype analysis, with sharing normalized by the product of cloneset sizes. To study raw recombination without the effects of thymic and clonal selection, out-of-frame nonproductive sequences were analyzed. Clones were called with MiXCR by TCRdb after fastp trimmed the public reads at Q25, and only in-frame beta chains were retained. CDR3 protein sequences are deduplicated, and each keeps its most common genes and DNA. TCRdb's processing, not the authors' own work, is the source of the V and J calls. Within this sample are nearly 900,000 distinct CDR3 sequences, with 9% to 15% of them counted one time only. The ten largest clones represent around 1.6% of the sample.

This same sample was also part of a study on yellow fever vaccine responses in identical twins. From the second report: According to the authors, in identical twins the way T cells responded to vaccination appeared partly convergent and partly personalized. The study precisely tracked vaccine-responding T cell clones in identical twins.

This clonotype was obtained from a woman aged 18-29 years in good health. The sequencing input was PBMCs.

The bases are TGTGCCACCAGTGAAAGCACAGATACGCAGTATTTT. Its translation is CATSESTDTQYF. The chain is made from TRBV24-1 and TRBJ2-3; the D gene cannot be resolved reliably. The CDR3 covers 12 residues, taking in both the cysteine and the phenylalanine. CDR3 DNA only is kept here, 36 bases in frame from base 1. CDR1 and CDR2 are drawn from the germline V gene: KGHDR, SFDVKD. Deletion took 4 bases off V and 0 bases off J, with a span of 1 base between the germline ends.